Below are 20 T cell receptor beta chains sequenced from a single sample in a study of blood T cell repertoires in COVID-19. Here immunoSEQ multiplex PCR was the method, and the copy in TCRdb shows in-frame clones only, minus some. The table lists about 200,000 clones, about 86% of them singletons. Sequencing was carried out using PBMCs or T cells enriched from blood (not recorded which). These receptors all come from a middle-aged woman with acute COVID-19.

CDR3 protein: CASSLAGHLTQYF. The CDR3 DNA is TGTGCCAGCAGTTTAGCGGGACACCTTACGCAGTATTTT. The V and J genes are TRBV12-3 or TRBV12-4 and TRBJ2-3; a weak D match, TRBD1 (6 bases). This CDR3 has 13 residues. V shed 0 bases and J shed 8 bases, with 9 bases lying between them.

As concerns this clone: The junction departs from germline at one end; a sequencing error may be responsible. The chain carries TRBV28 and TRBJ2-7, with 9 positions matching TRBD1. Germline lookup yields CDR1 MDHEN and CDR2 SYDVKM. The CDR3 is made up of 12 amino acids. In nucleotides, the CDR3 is TGTGCCAGCAATCAAAGGACACAGGGGGCCTCCTTC. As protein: CASNQRTQGASF.

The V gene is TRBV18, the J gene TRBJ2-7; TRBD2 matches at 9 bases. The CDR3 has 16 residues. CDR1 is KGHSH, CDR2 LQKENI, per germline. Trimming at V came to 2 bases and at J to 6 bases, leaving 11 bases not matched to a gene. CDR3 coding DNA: TGTGCCAGCTCACCAATTGTGGCGGGAGGGCTAGGCGAGCAGTACTTC. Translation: CASSPIVAGGLGEQYF.

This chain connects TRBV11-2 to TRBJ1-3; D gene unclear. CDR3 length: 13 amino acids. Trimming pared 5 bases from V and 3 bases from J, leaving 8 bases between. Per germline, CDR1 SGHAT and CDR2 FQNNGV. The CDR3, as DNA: TGTGCCAGCAGCCAGGATAGTGGAAACACCATATATTTT. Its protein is CASSQDSGNTIYF.

CDR3 sequence reads: CASSYSWTGGEYGYTF. CDR3 coding DNA: TGTGCCAGCAGTTACTCTTGGACAGGAGGGGAGTATGGCTACACCTTC. V usage is TRBV6-5 and J usage is TRBJ1-2; 7 nucleotides match TRBD1. Germline V gene lookup returns CDR1 MNHEY and CDR2 SVGAGI. V shed 0 bases, J shed 5 bases, and the junction held 9 bases outside the gene matches. The CDR3 covers 16 residues.

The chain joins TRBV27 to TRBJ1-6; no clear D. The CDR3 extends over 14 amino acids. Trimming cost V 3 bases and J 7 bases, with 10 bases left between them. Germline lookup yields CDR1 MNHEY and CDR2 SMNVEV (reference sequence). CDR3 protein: CASSFWARNSPLHF. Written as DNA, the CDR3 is TGTGCCAGCAGTTTTTGGGCCAGGAATTCACCCCTCCACTTT.

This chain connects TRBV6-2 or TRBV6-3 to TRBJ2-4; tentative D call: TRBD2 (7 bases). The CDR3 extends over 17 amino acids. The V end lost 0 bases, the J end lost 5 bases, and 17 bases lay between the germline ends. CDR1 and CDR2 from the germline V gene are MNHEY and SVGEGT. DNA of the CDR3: TGTGCCAGCAGTTACTCACAGGGCGCGGGGGCCCAAAACATTCAGTACTTC. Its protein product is CASSYSQGAGAQNIQYF.

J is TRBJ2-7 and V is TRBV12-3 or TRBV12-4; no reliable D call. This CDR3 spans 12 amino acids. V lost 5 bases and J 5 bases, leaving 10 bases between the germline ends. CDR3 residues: CASSQNMNEQYF. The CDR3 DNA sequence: TGTGCCAGCAGTCAAAACATGAACGAGCAGTACTTC.

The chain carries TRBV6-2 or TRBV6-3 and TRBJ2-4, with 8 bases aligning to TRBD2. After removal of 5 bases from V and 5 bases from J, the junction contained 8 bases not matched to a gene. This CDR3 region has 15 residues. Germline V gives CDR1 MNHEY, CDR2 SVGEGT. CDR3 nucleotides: TGTGCCAGCAGTGCCGGGACTAGAATCCAAAACATTCAGTACTTC. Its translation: CASSAGTRIQNIQYF.

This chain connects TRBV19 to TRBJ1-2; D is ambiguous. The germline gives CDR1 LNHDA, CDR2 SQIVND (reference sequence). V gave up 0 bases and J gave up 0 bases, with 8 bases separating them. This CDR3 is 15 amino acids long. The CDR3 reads CASSIETSPNYGYTF. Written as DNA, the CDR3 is TGTGCCAGTAGTATAGAGACTAGCCCTAACTATGGCTACACCTTC.

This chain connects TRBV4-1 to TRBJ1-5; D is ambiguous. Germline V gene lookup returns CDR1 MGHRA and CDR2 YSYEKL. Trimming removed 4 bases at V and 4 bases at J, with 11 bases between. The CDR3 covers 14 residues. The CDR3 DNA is TGCGCCAGCAGCCCGCCCGGAGGTAATCAGCCCCAGCATTTT. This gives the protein CASSPPGGNQPQHF.

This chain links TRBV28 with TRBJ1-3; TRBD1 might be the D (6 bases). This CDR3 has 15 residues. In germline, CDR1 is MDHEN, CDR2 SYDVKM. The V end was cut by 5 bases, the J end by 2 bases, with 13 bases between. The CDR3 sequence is CASSKGQRTGNTIYF. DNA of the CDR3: TGTGCCAGCAGTAAGGGACAACGGACTGGAAACACCATATATTTT.

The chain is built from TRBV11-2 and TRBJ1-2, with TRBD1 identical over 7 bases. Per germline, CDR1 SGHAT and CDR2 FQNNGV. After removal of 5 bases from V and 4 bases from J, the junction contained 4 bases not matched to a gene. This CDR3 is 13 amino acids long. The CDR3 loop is CASSDTGVYGYTF. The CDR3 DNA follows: TGTGCCAGCAGCGATACAGGGGTCTATGGCTACACCTTC.

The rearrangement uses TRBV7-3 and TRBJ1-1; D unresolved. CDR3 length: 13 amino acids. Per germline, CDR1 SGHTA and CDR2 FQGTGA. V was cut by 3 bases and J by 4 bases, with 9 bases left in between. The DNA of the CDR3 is TGTGCCAGCAGCTTCGGACTGGGCACTGAAGCTTTCTTT. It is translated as CASSFGLGTEAFF.

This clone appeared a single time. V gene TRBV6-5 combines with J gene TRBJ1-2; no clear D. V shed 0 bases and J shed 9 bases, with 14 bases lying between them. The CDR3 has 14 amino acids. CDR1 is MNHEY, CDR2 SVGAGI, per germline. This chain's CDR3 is CASSYSMQARSYTF. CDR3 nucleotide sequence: TGTGCCAGCAGTTACTCGATGCAGGCTCGGAGCTACACCTTC.

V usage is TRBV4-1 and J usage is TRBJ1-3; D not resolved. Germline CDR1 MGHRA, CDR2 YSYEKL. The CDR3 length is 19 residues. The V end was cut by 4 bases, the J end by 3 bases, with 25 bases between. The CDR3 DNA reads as TGCGCCAGCAGCCTATATCCCGGGATCCGGGGAGGAAGTGGAAACACCATATATTTT. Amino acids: CASSLYPGIRGGSGNTIYF.

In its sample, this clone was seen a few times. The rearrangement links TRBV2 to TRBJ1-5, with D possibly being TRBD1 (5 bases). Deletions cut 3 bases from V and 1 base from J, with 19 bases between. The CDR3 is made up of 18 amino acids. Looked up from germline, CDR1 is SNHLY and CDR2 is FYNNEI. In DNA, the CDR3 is TGTGCCAGCAGTGAGGGAACATCCAGGGCGGAAAGCAATCAGCCCCAGCATTTT. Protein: CASSEGTSRAESNQPQHF.

CDR3 region: CASTGGYEQYF. CDR3 DNA sequence: TGTGCCAGCACGGGGGGCTACGAGCAGTACTTC. This sequence joins TRBV28 and TRBJ2-7, with 7 positions matching TRBD2. The CDR3 extends over 11 amino acids. Germline V gene sequence: CDR1 MDHEN, CDR2 SYDVKM. J gave up 3 bases and V 7 bases, and 0 bases lay outside the gene matches.

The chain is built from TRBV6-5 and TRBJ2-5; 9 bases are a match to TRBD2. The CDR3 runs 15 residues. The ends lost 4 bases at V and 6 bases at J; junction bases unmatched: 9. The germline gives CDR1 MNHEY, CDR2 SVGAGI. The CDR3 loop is CASSLLAGEGKTQYF. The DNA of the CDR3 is TGTGCCAGCAGTTTGTTAGCGGGAGAAGGAAAGACCCAGTACTTC.

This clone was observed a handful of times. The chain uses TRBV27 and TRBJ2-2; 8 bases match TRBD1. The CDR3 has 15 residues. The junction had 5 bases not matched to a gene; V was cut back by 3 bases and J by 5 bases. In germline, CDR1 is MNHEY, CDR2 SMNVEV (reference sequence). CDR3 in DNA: TGTGCCAGCAGTTTTGAGACAGGGGTAACCGGGGAGCTGTTTTTT. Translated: CASSFETGVTGELFF.